One and the same sample provided the 25 T cell receptor beta chains below, sequenced in a study of T-cell reconstitution after alpha-beta-depleted transplantation in children. Study-wide results and limits: Expanded graft clones numbering several hundred reportedly gave rise to alpha-beta T cells about two months after transplant.

The TCRbeta library incorporated unique molecular identifiers. TCRdb recomputed calls from the PCR reads with MiXCR, one row per CDR3 protein. The top ten clones hold around 30% of a sample with approximately 32,000 distinct CDR3 sequences, around 7% of them seen once. No antigen has been assigned to these receptors. The sequencing used peripheral blood, collected 60 days after TCRalphabeta/CD19-depleted stem cell transplant. These receptors all stem from a child in the first two years of life who had a stem cell transplant for acute myeloid leukemia, so the T cells may come from the graft donor.

By share, this clonotype counts as medium-sized. The genes are TRBV20-1 and TRBJ1-4; D gene unclear. Germline CDR1 and CDR2: DFQATT and SNEGSKA (reference sequence). V was trimmed by 1 base and J by 6 bases, leaving 9 bases between them. The CDR3 has 13 amino acids. The chain's CDR3 is CSARAGWDEKLFF. The CDR3 DNA sequence: TGCAGTGCTAGAGCAGGATGGGATGAAAAACTGTTTTTT.

This clonotype was observed many times. V usage is TRBV7-9 and J usage is TRBJ2-7; TRBD1 might be the D (5 bases). The germline V and J ends were trimmed by 7 bases and 3 bases, with 16 bases remaining between them. CDR1 is SEHNR, CDR2 FQNEAQ, per germline (reference sequence). The CDR3 loop spans 14 amino acids. The CDR3 spells CASNSGAGIYEQYF. In DNA form, the CDR3 reads TGTGCCAGCAACTCTGGGGCAGGGATCTACGAGCAGTACTTC.

This clonotype is labeled medium-sized. The chain employs TRBV12-3 or TRBV12-4 and TRBJ1-5, with D possibly being TRBD1 (5 bases). V lost 1 base and J 2 bases, leaving 12 bases between the germline ends. The CDR3 contains 16 residues. The CDR3 here is CASSLGRGIGNQPQHF. The CDR3 nucleotides are TGTGCCAGCAGTTTAGGACGGGGGATAGGCAATCAGCCCCAGCATTTT.

This clonotype was detected ten times or more. The chain has TRBV24-1 and TRBJ1-1, with D maybe TRBD1 (6 bases). The germline CDR1 and CDR2 sequences are KGHDR and SFDVKD. Trimming left V 12 bases short and J 9 bases short, with 19 bases between. CDR3 length: 12 amino acids. The CDR3 DNA reads as TGTGCCTCGCAGGGGAACGAGCGAAAAGCTTTCTTT. This gives the protein CASQGNERKAFF.

This clonotype has at least ten counts. The chain has TRBV7-2 and TRBJ2-5; tentative D call: TRBD2 (5 bases). Trimming cost V 1 base and J 5 bases, with 11 bases left between them. CDR1 SGHTA and CDR2 FQGNSA come from the germline V gene. This CDR3 region has 14 residues. The CDR3 sequence is CASSLVGGWETQYF. Here the CDR3 DNA reads TGTGCCAGCAGCTTAGTAGGAGGTTGGGAGACCCAGTACTTC.

This clonotype appeared many times. The rearrangement joins TRBV20-1 to TRBJ2-2, with D unclear. V gave up 6 bases and J gave up 1 base, with 12 bases separating them. Germline V lookup: CDR1 DFQATT, CDR2 SNEGSKA (reference sequence). CDR3 length: 14 residues. The CDR3 region is CSAGERRNTGELFF. DNA for the CDR3: TGCAGTGCAGGCGAGCGTCGGAACACCGGGGAGCTGTTTTTT.

This clonotype has a count of ten or more. No DNA is shown, since the ends of the CDR3 on it are uncertain; the CDR3 is the one TCRdb lists. This chain links TRBV3-1 with TRBJ2-2; the table assigns TRBD1, which was not confirmed against the DNA. Germline lookup yields CDR1 LGHDT and CDR2 YNNKEL (reference sequence). Counting both end residues, the CDR3 totals 17 amino acids. The CDR3 reads CASSLVPDRRTPGSCFF.

This clonotype was counted many times. The chain couples TRBV24-1 to TRBJ2-7; D might be TRBD2 (5 bases). Germline CDR1 KGHDR, CDR2 SFDVKD. This CDR3 has 11 residues. V was trimmed by 6 bases and J by 6 bases, leaving 8 bases between them. CDR3 coding DNA: TGTGCCACCAGTAACAGCGGCGAGCAGTACTTC. Its protein product is CATSNSGEQYF.

This clonotype has only a few counts. The J gene is TRBJ2-3, the V gene TRBV9; no reliable D call. V was clipped by 4 bases and J by 5 bases, with 8 bases between them. The CDR3 spans 12 residues. From germline, CDR1 is SGDLS and CDR2 YYNGEE. The CDR3 spells CASSLEVDTQYF. Here the CDR3 DNA reads TGTGCCAGCAGCCTCGAAGTAGATACGCAGTATTTT.

This clonotype showed up many times. V and J are TRBV5-1 and TRBJ2-7, with a weak D call TRBD2 (5 bases). This CDR3 region has 17 residues. Germline CDR1 reads SGHRS; CDR2 reads YFSETQ. V dropped 4 bases and J dropped 3 bases, with 23 bases sitting between them. The CDR3 here is CASSMKEDFFFFYEQYF. The CDR3 coding sequence is TGCGCCAGCAGCATGAAGGAGGATTTTTTTTTTTTCTACGAGCAGTACTTC.

This clonotype was found many times. V and J are TRBV7-9 and TRBJ2-7; D may be TRBD2 (5 bases). Trimming removed 1 base from V and 3 bases from J, with 13 bases in between. The germline CDR1 and CDR2 sequences are SEHNR and FQNEAQ (reference sequence). The CDR3 runs to 15 residues. CDR3 bases: TGTGCCAGCAGCTTAGGACGCGGGCCTGGCTACGAGCAGTACTTC. Translated, it gives CASSLGRGPGYEQYF.

This clonotype appeared many times. The chain employs TRBV6-5 and TRBJ1-2; D call uncertain. This CDR3 is 16 amino acids long. From germline, CDR1 is MNHEY and CDR2 SVGAGI. V dropped 2 bases and J dropped 6 bases, with 19 bases sitting between them. The CDR3: CASSYPPWRYRDGYTF. For the CDR3, the DNA is TGTGCCAGCAGTTACCCCCCGTGGAGGTATAGAGATGGCTACACCTTC.

This clonotype was counted many times. This sequence joins TRBV6-5 and TRBJ2-7; TRBD2 matches at 7 bases. The CDR3 loop spans 12 amino acids. CDR1 MNHEY and CDR2 SVGAGI come from the germline V gene. J gave up 6 bases and V 2 bases, and 1 base lay outside the gene matches. The CDR3 region is CASSYPGGEQYF. DNA of the CDR3: TGTGCCAGCAGTTACCCGGGAGGCGAGCAGTACTTC.

This clonotype came up many times. The chain couples TRBV11-2 to TRBJ2-5; D is possibly TRBD1 (6 bases). Trimming removed 5 bases at V and 5 bases at J, with 12 bases between. The CDR3 runs to 13 residues. Germline CDR1 reads SGHAT; CDR2 reads FQNNGV. This CDR3 is CASSLWGLETQYF. Written as DNA, the CDR3 is TGTGCCAGCAGCCTTTGGGGGCTGGAGACCCAGTACTTC.

This clonotype was counted many times. The chain links TRBV6-5 to TRBJ1-1; perhaps TRBD1 as D (6 bases). Deletions cut 7 bases from V and 0 bases from J, with 9 bases between. The CDR3 runs 13 residues. CDR1 MNHEY and CDR2 SVGAGI come from the germline V gene. CDR3 loop: CASNQGMNTEAFF. CDR3 sequence (DNA): TGTGCCAGCAATCAGGGGATGAACACTGAAGCTTTCTTT.

Ten or more counts support this clonotype. CDR3 DNA sequence: TGCAGTGCTAGGGGGGGTAGCAATCAGCCCCAGCATTTT. Amino acid sequence: CSARGGSNQPQHF. The chain carries TRBV20-1 and TRBJ1-5; perhaps TRBD1 as D (5 bases). The V end lost 3 bases, the J end lost 0 bases, and 6 bases lay between the germline ends. This CDR3 is 13 amino acids long. Germline-derived CDR1 and CDR2 are DFQATT and SNEGSKA (reference sequence).

This clonotype occurred many times. The J gene is TRBJ2-7, the V gene TRBV12-3 or TRBV12-4; D gene unclear. The ends were cut back, 5 bases at V and 4 bases at J, with 18 bases in the middle. This CDR3 is 15 amino acids long. CDR3 sequence (DNA): TGTGCCAGCAGTCCTCTGGCGCCCCACTCGTACGAGCAGTACTTC. It codes for CASSPLAPHSYEQYF.

This clonotype appeared many times. Its ends do not fully match the called genes, so a read error is possible. This chain links TRBV5-1 with TRBJ2-7; a possible D gene is TRBD1 (5 bases). This CDR3 spans 16 amino acids. CDR1 is SGHRS, CDR2 YFSETQ, per germline. CDR3 coding DNA: TGCGCCAGCAGCGTTGCCCCTTTAACAGGTGCCTACGAGCAGTATTTC. Its translation is CASSVAPLTGAYEQYF.

This clonotype was counted at least ten times. The V call is TRBV4-3, the J call TRBJ1-1, with 7 bases fitting TRBD1. V lost 0 bases to trimming and J lost 4 bases; unmatched junction nucleotides: 5. The CDR3 sequence is 15 residues long. Germline V gives CDR1 LGHNA, CDR2 YSLEER. The CDR3 nucleotides are TGCGCCAGCAGCCAAGATAGACAGGGAGGCACTGAAGCTTTCTTT. This translates into CASSQDRQGGTEAFF.

This clonotype was detected ten times or more. The V call is TRBV7-9, the J call TRBJ1-6; 9 bases fit TRBD1. Trimming removed 4 bases from V and 7 bases from J; junction bases left unmatched: 2. The CDR3 spans 14 residues. Germline V gives CDR1 SEHNR, CDR2 FQNEAQ (reference sequence). The CDR3 region has the DNA TGTGCCAGCAGCTCCGGACAGGGGAATTCACCCCTCCACTTT. It specifies CASSSGQGNSPLHF. The full variable domain, its missing parts supplied by reference TRBV7-9 and TRBJ1-6, is DTGVSQNPRHKITKRGQNVTFRCDPISEHNRLYWYRQTLGQGPEFLTYFQNEAQLEKSRLLSDRFSAERPKGSFSTLEIQRTEQGDSAMYLCASSSGQGNSPLHFGNGTRLTVT.

At least ten counts were recorded for this clonotype. V usage is TRBV4-2 and J usage is TRBJ2-7; D uncertain. Germline V gene lookup returns CDR1 LGHNA and CDR2 YNFKEQ. V shed 1 base and J shed 1 base, with 11 bases lying between them. The CDR3 contains 15 residues. CDR3 protein: CASSQGLAGSYEQYF. The DNA for the CDR3 is TGTGCCAGCAGCCAAGGGCTGGCTGGATCCTACGAGCAGTACTTC.

This clonotype was counted at least ten times. The V gene is TRBV10-3, the J gene TRBJ2-7; D possibly corresponds to TRBD1 (5 bases). Germline V CDR1 and CDR2: ENHRY, SYGVKD. V was clipped by 4 bases and J by 0 bases, with 13 bases between them. This CDR3 region has 15 residues. This CDR3 is CAISGLGDASYEQYF. DNA of the CDR3: TGTGCCATCAGTGGCCTAGGGGATGCCTCCTACGAGCAGTACTTC.

Within the sample, this clonotype is medium-sized (0.01 to 0.1%). CDR3 coding DNA: TGTGCCATCAGTGGATGGACGGCTTTCGGGGCCAACGTCCTGACTTTC. Protein: CAISGWTAFGANVLTF. The V gene is TRBV10-3, the J gene TRBJ2-6; D call uncertain. Germline CDR1 reads ENHRY; CDR2 reads SYGVKD. The CDR3 consists of 16 residues. V dropped 4 bases and J dropped 4 bases, with 14 bases sitting between them.

The table lists this clonotype with many counts. The V call is TRBV5-1, the J call TRBJ2-1; D perhaps matches TRBD2 (5 bases). CDR1 and CDR2 from the germline V gene are SGHRS and YFSETQ. Trimming took off 7 bases at V and 0 bases at J, with 11 bases between the two ends. The CDR3 has 14 amino acids. CDR3 DNA sequence: TGCGCCAGCCGGGCAGCGGACTCCTACAATGAGCAGTTCTTC. Protein: CASRAADSYNEQFF. Full variable domain (rest looked up from reference TRBV5-1 and TRBJ2-1): KAGVTQTPRYLIKTRGQQVTLSCSPISGHRSVSWYQQTPGQGLQFLFEYFSETQRNKGNFPGRFSGRQFSNSRSEMNVSTLELGDSALYLCASRAADSYNEQFFGPGTRLTVL.

In this sample, this clonotype turned up a few times. The chain is built from TRBV5-1 and TRBJ1-1, with TRBD1 matching 9 bases. Germline CDR1 is SGHRS and CDR2 is YFSETQ. The CDR3 covers 16 residues. With 0 bases clipped from V and 5 bases from J, the junction kept 8 bases outside the gene matches. The CDR3 coding sequence is TGCGCCAGCAGCTTGGCCTTTCAGACAGGGGGAACTGAAGCTTTCTTT. This sequence encodes CASSLAFQTGGTEAFF.